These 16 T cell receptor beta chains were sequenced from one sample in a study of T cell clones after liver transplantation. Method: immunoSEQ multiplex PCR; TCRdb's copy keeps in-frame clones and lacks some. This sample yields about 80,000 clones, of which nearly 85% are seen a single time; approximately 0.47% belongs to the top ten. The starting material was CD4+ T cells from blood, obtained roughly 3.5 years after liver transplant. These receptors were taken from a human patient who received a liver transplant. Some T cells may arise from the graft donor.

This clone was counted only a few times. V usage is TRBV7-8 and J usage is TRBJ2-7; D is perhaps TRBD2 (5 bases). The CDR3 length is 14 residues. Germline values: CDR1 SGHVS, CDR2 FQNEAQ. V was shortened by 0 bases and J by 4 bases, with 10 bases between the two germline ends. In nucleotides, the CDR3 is TGTGCCAGCAGCTTAGCGCTGGGGAGATACGAGCAGTACTTC. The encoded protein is CASSLALGRYEQYF. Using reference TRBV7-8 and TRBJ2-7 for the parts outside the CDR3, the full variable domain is GAGVSQSPRYKVAKRGQDVALRCDPISGHVSLFWYQQALGQGPEFLTYFQNEAQLDKSGLPSDRFFAERPEGSVSTLKIQRTQQEDSAVYLCASSLALGRYEQYFGPGTRLTVT.

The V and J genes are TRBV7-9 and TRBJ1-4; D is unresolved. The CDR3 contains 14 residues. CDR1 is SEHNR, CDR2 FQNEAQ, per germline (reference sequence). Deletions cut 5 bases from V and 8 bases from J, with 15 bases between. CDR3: CASSPGEVREKLFF. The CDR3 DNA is TGTGCCAGCAGCCCCGGTGAAGTACGAGAAAAACTGTTTTTT.

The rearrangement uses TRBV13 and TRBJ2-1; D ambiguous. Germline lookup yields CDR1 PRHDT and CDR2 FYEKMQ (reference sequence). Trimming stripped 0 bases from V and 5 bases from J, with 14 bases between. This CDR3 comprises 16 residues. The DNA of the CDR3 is TGTGCCAGCAGCTTAGGCCTTGGAAGGGCCCACAATGAGCAGTTCTTC. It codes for CASSLGLGRAHNEQFF.

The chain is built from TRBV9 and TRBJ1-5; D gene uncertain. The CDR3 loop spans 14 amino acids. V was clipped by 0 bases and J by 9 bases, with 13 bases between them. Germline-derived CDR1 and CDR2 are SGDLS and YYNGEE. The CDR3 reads CASSVGTSSGPQHF. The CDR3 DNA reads TGTGCCAGCAGCGTAGGAACTTCCTCGGGGCCCCAGCATTTT.

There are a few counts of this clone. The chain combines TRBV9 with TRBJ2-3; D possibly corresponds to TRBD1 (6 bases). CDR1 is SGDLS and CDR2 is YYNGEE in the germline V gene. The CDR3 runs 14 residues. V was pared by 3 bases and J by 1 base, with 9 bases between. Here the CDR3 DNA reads TGTGCCAGCAGCGCGGACAGAGGCACAGATACGCAGTATTTT. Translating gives CASSADRGTDTQYF.

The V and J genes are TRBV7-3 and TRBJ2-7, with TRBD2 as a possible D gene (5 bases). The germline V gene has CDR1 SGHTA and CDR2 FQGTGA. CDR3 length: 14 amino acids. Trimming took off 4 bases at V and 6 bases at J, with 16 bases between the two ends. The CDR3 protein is CASSYGITPTEQYF. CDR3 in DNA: TGTGCCAGCAGCTACGGGATTACTCCCACCGAGCAGTACTTC.

CDR3 sequence (DNA): TGTGCCAGCCTCGGGCTCTCAGCGGAGGGCTACACCTTC. It is translated as CASLGLSAEGYTF. The chain recombines TRBV7-4 with TRBJ1-2; D call uncertain. Germline-derived CDR1 and CDR2 are SGHVT and SQSDAQ. The CDR3 totals 13 residues. V lost 8 bases and J 8 bases, leaving 18 bases between the germline ends. The full variable domain, rest sourced from reference TRBV7-4 and TRBJ1-2, is GAGVSQSPRYKVAKRGRDVALRCDSISGHVTLYWYRQTLGQGSEVLTYSQSDAQRDKSGRPSGRFSAERPERSVSTLKIQRTEQGDSAVYLCASLGLSAEGYTFGSGTRLTVV.

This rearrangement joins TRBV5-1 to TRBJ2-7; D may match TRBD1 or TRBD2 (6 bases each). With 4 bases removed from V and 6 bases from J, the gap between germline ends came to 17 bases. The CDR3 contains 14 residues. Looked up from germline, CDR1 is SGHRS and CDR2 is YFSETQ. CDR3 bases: TGCGCCAGCAGCCCCACCGGGACGGGGGCCGAGCAGTACTTC. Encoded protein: CASSPTGTGAEQYF.

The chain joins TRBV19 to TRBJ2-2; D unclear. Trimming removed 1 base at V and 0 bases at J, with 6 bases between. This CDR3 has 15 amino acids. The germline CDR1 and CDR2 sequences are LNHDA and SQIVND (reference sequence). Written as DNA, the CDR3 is TGTGCCAGTAGTATAGGTCACTCGAACACCGGGGAGCTGTTTTTT. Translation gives CASSIGHSNTGELFF.

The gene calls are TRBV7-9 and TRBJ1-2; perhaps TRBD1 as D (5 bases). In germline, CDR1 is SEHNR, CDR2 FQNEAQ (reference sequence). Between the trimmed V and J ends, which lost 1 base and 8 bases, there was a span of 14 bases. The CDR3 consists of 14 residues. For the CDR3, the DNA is TGTGCCAGCAGCTTAGTTGCGGAAAGGGGAGGCTACACCTTC. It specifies CASSLVAERGGYTF.

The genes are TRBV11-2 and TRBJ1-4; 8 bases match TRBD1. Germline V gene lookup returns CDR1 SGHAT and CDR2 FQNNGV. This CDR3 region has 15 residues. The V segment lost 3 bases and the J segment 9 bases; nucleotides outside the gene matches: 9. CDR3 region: CASSFSGTGWQKLFF. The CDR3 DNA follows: TGTGCCAGCAGCTTTTCTGGGACAGGTTGGCAAAAACTGTTTTTT. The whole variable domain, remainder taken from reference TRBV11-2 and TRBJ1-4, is EAGVAQSPRYKIIEKRQSVAFWCNPISGHATLYWYQQILGQGPKLLIQFQNNGVVDDSQLPKDRFSAERLKGVDSTLKIQPAKLEDSAVYLCASSFSGTGWQKLFFGSGTQLSVL.

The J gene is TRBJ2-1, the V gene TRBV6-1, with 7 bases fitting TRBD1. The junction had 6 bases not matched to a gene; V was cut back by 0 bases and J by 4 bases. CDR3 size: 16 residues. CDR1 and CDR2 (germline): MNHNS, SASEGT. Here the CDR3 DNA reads TGTGCCAGCAGTGAAGCTGTAGGGGGCACTTACAATGAGCAGTTCTTC. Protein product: CASSEAVGGTYNEQFF.

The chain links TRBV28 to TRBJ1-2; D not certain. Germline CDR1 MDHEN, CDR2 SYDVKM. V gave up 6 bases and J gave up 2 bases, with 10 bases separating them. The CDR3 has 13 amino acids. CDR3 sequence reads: CASSPDNNYGYTF. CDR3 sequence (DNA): TGTGCCAGCAGCCCTGACAACAACTATGGCTACACCTTC.

CDR3 nucleotide sequence: TGTGCCAGCAGCTTAGTCGGGGTTTCCTACAATGAGCAGTTCTTC. It is translated as CASSLVGVSYNEQFF. The V and J genes are TRBV11-3 and TRBJ2-1; the D gene is possibly TRBD2 (5 bases). There are 15 residues in the CDR3. With 1 base removed from V and 1 base from J, the gap between germline ends came to 8 bases. From germline, CDR1 is SGHNT and CDR2 YENEEA.

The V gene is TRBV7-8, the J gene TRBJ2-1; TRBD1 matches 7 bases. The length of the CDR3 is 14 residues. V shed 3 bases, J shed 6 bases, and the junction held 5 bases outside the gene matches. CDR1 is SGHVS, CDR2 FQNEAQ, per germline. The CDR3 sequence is CASSFDRVSNEQFF. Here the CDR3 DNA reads TGTGCCAGCAGCTTCGACAGGGTTAGCAATGAGCAGTTCTTC.

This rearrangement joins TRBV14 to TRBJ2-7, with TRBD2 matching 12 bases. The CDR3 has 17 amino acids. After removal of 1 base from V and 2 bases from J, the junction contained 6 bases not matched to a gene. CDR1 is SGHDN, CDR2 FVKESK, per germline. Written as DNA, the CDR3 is TGTGCCAGCAGCCAAGGGGTACTAGCGGGGGGAACCTACGAGCAGTACTTC. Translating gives CASSQGVLAGGTYEQYF. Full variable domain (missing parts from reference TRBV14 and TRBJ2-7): EAGVTQFPSHSVIEKGQTVTLRCDPISGHDNLYWYRRVMGKEIKFLLHFVKESKQDESGMPNNRFLAERTGGTYSTLKVQPAELEDSGVYFCASSQGVLAGGTYEQYFGPGTRLTVT.